This T cell receptor (beta chain) was sequenced in a study of CD8 T cells in ankylosing spondylitis. This clonotype was picked up many times. Antigen unknown. TCRdb redid the calling of the 5' RACE reads with MiXCR, one entry per CDR3 protein. The table lists 250,000 to 300,000 distinct CDR3 sequences, around 20% of them singletons. Whole-study findings and limits: Disease-linked clones were found to be CD8+ and relatively rare in peripheral blood.

CDR3 length: 11 residues. The V gene lost 6 bases and the J gene lost 5 bases, with 6 bases spanning the gap. V is TRBV12-3 or TRBV12-4 and J is TRBJ2-3, with D unresolved. This sequence originates from a male donor with ankylosing spondylitis or in good health (not recorded which). The sample taken for sequencing was blood, either unsorted or a sorted T cell fraction (not recorded which). CDR3 sequence (DNA): TGTGCCAGCAGGCGAGGAGATACGCAGTATTTT. Its protein is CASRRGDTQYF.